These 3 T cell receptor beta chains were all obtained from the same sample, sequenced in a study of cytomegalovirus exposure and HLA in healthy donors. The PCR used 60 Vbeta and 13 Jbeta primers. Method: immunoSEQ multiplex PCR; TCRdb's copy keeps in-frame clones and lacks some. The sample includes 200,000 or so clones, 82% seen only once; the top ten take approximately 0.098%. The material sequenced was PBMCs. These receptor sequences come from a boy aged 2 to 10 in good health and CMV-seronegative.

J is TRBJ2-5 and V is TRBV6-5, with a possible D match to TRBD1 (5 bases). CDR1 MNHEY and CDR2 SVGAGI come from the germline V gene. Trimming shortened V by 2 bases and J by 5 bases, and 15 bases separated the two germline ends. The CDR3 extends over 15 amino acids. The CDR3 DNA is TGTGCCAGCAGTTACGGGGCCCGGACCCAGGAGACCCAGTACTTC. Its protein product is CASSYGARTQETQYF.

The J gene is TRBJ2-7, the V gene TRBV19; tentative D call: TRBD2 (5 bases). The V end lost 5 bases, the J end lost 4 bases, and 21 bases lay between the germline ends. The CDR3 has 16 amino acids. The germline CDR1 and CDR2 sequences are LNHDA and SQIVND (reference sequence). The CDR3 bases are TGTGCCAGTAGTGTTTCCCACGCGGGTTTATATTACGAGCAGTACTTC. Its translation is CASSVSHAGLYYEQYF.

The chain uses TRBV12-5 and TRBJ1-5; weak D call: TRBD1 (5 bases). This CDR3 has 12 amino acids. Trimming shortened V by 2 bases and J by 6 bases, and 5 bases separated the two germline ends. CDR1 LGHNT and CDR2 FRNRAP come from the germline V gene. This chain's CDR3 is CASGLRGQPQHF. The CDR3 DNA reads as TGTGCTAGTGGTTTGAGGGGTCAGCCCCAGCATTTT.